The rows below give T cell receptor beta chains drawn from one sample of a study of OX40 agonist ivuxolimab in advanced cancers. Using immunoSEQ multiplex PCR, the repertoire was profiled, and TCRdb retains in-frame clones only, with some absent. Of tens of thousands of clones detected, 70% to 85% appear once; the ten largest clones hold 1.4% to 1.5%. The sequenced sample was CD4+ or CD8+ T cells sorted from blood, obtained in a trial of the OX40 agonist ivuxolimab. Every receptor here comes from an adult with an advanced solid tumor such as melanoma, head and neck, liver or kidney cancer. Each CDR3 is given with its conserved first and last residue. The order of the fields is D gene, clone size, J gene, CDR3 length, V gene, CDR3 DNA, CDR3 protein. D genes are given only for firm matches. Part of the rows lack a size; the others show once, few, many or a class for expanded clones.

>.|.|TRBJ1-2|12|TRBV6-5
TGTGCCAGCAGTGAAAGCAGATATGGCTACACCTTC
CASSESRYGYTF
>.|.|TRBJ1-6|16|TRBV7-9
TGTGCCAGCAGCTTGGGAGGAGTAGTTAAGGGGTCACCCCTCCACTTT
CASSLGGVVKGSPLHF
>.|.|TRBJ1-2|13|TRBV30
TGTGCCTGCAGGCAGAGGGTCTCCTATGGCTACACCTTC
CACRQRVSYGYTF
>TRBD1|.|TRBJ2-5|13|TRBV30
TGTGCCTGGAGTGGGACAGGGGTCGGGACCCAGTACTTC
CAWSGTGVGTQYF
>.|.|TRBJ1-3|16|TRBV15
TGTGCCACCAGGGACAGCGGCGGAACTTCTGGAAACACCATATATTTT
CATRDSGGTSGNTIYF
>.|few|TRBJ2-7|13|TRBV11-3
TGTGCCAGCAGCTTAGGCGGAGGGTTCAAGCAGTACTTC
CASSLGGGFKQYF
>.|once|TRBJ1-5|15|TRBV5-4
TGTGCCAGCAGCTTGGCCGGGGTGAGCAATCAGCCCCAGCATTTT
CASSLAGVSNQPQHF
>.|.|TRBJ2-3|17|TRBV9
TGTGCCAGCAGCGCCCGTGGACAACTCGGGCAGGGAGATACGCAGTATTTT
CASSARGQLGQGDTQYF
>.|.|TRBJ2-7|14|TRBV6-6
TGTGCCAGCAGTTACTCTACGGAGAGGGGCGAGCAGTACTTC
CASSYSTERGEQYF
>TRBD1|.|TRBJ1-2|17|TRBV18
TGTGCCAGCTCACCACAGGGACAGGGAGTGTTTCGTTATGGCTACACCTTC
CASSPQGQGVFRYGYTF
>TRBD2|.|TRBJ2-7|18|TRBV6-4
TGTGCCAGCAGTGACTCGACCCTAGCGGGACTTTCAGCCTACGAGCAGTACTTC
CASSDSTLAGLSAYEQYF
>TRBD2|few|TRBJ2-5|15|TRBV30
TGTGCCTGGAGTGTCATGGGACTAGCGGCAGAGACCCAGTACTTC
CAWSVMGLAAETQYF
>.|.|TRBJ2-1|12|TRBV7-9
TGTGCCAGCAGCTTAAGCTACAATGAGCAGTTCTTC
CASSLSYNEQFF
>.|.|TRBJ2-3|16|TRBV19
TGTGCCAGTACCGTTGACGGGGGATCTAGCACAGATACGCAGTATTTT
CASTVDGGSSTDTQYF
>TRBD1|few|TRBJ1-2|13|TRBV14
TGTGCCAGCAGCTGGGACAGGAGCGGTGGCTACACCTTC
CASSWDRSGGYTF
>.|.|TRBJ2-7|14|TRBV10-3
TGTGCCGTGGGTGGAAGGGAAGCTTACTACGAGCAGTACTTC
CAVGGREAYYEQYF
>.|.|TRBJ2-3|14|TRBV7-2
TGTGCCAGCAGCTCCTCGTCTTTCACAGATACGCAGTATTTT
CASSSSSFTDTQYF
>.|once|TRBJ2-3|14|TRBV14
TGTGCCAGCAGCCAAGATTGGGCGGGGGATACGCAGTATTTT
CASSQDWAGDTQYF
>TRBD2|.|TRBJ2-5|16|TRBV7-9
TGTGCCAGCAGCGCCGCTAGCGGGGGGCCAAGGAGGGCCCAGTACTTC
CASSAASGGPRRAQYF
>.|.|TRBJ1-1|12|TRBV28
TGTGCCAGCTCTTCGGGGGAGACTGAAGCTTTCTTT
CASSSGETEAFF
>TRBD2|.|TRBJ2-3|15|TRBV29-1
TGCAGCACCGGCGCGCGGGGGGGCGTCACAGATACGCAGTATTTT
CSTGARGGVTDTQYF
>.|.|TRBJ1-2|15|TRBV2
TGTGCCAGCAGTGAAGAGAGAGCCCGGTACTATGGCTACACCTTC
CASSEERARYYGYTF